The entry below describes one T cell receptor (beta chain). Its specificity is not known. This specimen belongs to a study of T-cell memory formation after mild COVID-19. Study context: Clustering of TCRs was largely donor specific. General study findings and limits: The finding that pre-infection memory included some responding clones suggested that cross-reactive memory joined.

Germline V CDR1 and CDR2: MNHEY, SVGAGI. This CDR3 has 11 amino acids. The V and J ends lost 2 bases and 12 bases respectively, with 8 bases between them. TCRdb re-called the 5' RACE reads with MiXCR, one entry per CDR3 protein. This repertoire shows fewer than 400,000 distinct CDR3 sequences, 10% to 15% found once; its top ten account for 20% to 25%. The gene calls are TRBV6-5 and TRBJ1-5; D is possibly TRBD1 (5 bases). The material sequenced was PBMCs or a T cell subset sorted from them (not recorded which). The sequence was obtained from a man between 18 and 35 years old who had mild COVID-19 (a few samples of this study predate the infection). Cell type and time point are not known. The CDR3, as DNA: TGTGCCAGCAGTTACGGGGGAGTCCAGCATTTT. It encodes CASSYGGVQHF.